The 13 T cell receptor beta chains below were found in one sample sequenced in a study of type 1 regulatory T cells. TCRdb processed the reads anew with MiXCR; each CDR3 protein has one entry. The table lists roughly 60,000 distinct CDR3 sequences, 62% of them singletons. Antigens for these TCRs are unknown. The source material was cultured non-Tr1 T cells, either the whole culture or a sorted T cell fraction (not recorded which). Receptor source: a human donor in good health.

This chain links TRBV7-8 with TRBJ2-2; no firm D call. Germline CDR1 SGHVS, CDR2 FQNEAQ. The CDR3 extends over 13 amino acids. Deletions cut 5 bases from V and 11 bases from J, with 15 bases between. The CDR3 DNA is TGTGCCAGCAGCCCCCTTAGGACGGCTGAGCTGTTTTTT. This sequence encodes CASSPLRTAELFF.

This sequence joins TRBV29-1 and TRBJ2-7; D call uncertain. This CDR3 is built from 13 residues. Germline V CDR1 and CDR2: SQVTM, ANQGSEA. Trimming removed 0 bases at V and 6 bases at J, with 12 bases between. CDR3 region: CSVEEGIVSEQYF. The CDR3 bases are TGCAGCGTTGAAGAAGGGATTGTTAGCGAGCAGTACTTC.

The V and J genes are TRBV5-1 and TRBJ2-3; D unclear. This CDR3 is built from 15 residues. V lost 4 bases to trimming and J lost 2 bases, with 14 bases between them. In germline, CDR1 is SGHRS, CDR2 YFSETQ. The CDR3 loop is CASSRLGGLTDTQYF. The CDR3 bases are TGCGCCAGCAGCCGGTTGGGCGGTCTCACAGATACGCAGTATTTT. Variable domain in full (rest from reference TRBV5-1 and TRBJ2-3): KAGVTQTPRYLIKTRGQQVTLSCSPISGHRSVSWYQQTPGQGLQFLFEYFSETQRNKGNFPGRFSGRQFSNSRSEMNVSTLELGDSALYLCASSRLGGLTDTQYFGPGTRLTVL.

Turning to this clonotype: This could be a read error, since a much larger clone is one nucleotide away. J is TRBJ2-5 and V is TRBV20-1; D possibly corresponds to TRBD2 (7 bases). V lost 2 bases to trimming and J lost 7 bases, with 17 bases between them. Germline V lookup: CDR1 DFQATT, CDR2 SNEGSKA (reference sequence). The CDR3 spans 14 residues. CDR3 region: CSARLDGGGGTQYF. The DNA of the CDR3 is TGCAGTGCTAGATTGGACGGGGGAGGGGGGACCCAGTACTTC.

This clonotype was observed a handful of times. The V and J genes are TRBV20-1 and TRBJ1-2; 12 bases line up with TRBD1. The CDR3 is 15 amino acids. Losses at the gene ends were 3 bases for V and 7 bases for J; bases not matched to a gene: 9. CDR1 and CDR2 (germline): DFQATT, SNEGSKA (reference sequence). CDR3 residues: CSASAYGTGGAGYTF. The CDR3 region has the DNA TGCAGTGCTAGCGCCTACGGGACAGGGGGCGCTGGCTACACCTTC.

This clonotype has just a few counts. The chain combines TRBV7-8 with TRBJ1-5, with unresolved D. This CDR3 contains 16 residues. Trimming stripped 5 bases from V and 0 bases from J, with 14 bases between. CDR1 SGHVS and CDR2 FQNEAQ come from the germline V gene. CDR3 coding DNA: TGTGCCAGCAGCCCAGGTCGTCCCGGTAGCAATCAGCCCCAGCATTTT. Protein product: CASSPGRPGSNQPQHF. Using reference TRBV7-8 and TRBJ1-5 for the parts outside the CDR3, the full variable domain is GAGVSQSPRYKVAKRGQDVALRCDPISGHVSLFWYQQALGQGPEFLTYFQNEAQLDKSGLPSDRFFAERPEGSVSTLKIQRTQQEDSAVYLCASSPGRPGSNQPQHFGDGTRLSIL.

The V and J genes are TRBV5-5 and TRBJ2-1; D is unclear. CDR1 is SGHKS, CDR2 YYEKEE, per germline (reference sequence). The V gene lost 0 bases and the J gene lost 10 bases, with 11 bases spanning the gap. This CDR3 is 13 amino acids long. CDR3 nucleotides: TGTGCCAGCAGCTTGGAGGGTTGGGGAGAGCAGTTCTTC. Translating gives CASSLEGWGEQFF.

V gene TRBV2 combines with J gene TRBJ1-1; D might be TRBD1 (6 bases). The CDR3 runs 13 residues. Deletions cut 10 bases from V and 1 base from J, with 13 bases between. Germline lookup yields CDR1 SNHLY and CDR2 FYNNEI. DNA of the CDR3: TGTGCCACCGGGGACATTGGGAACACTGAAGCTTTCTTT. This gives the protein CATGDIGNTEAFF.

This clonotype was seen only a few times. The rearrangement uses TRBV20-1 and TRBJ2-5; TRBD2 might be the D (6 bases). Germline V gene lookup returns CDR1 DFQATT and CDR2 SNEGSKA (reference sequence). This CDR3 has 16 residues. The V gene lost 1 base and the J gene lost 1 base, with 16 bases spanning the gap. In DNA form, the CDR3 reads TGCAGTGCTAGAGGGTCCGGGACTTACGGCCAAGAGACCCAGTACTTC. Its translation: CSARGSGTYGQETQYF.

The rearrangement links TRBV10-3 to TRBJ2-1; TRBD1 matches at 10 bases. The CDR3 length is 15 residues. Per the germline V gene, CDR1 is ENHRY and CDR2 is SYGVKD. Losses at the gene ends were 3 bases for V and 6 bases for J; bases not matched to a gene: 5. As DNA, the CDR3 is TGTGCCATCAGTGATCCGGGACAGGGGTCCAATGAGCAGTTCTTC. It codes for CAISDPGQGSNEQFF.

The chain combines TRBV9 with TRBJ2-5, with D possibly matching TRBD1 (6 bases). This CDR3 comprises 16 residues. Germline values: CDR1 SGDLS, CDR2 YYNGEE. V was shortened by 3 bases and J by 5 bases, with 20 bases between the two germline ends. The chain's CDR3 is CASSETYDRLGETQYF. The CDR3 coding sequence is TGTGCCAGCAGCGAAACCTACGACAGGCTAGGTGAGACCCAGTACTTC.

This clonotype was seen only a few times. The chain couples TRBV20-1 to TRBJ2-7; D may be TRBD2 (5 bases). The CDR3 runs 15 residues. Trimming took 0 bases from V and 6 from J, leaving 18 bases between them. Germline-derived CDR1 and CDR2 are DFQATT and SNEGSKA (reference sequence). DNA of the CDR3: TGCAGTGCTAGAGATAGGCGGGTGATCTTGGGCGAGCAGTACTTC. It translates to CSARDRRVILGEQYF.

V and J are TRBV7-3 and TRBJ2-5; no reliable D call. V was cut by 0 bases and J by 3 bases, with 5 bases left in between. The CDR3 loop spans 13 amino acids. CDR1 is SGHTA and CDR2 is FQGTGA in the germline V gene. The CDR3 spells CASSLTREETQYF. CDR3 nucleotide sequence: TGTGCCAGCAGCTTAACCCGTGAAGAGACCCAGTACTTC.